The entry below gives a single T cell receptor (beta chain) sequence along with its context. The entry originates in a study of blood T cell repertoires in COVID-19. Data came from immunoSEQ multiplex PCR; TCRdb stores just in-frame clones and leaves some out. Among approximately 21,000 clones listed, around 69% were seen once. The CDR3 loop spans 16 amino acids. CDR1 MNHEY and CDR2 SMNVEV come from the germline V gene (reference sequence). V shed 6 bases and J shed 0 bases, with 18 bases lying between them. This receptor was identified in a human donor in a cohort sampled during active or convalescent COVID-19. The chain couples TRBV27 to TRBJ2-7; D ambiguous. The sequenced material came from peripheral blood. CDR3 sequence reads: CASSREAAVSSYEQYF. The CDR3 DNA reads as TGTGCCAGCAGCCGAGAGGCGGCGGTTAGCTCCTACGAGCAGTACTTC.